A single TCR beta chain is shown here with its context. Its antigen is unknown. The same CDR3 arises from other DNA sequences in this sample as well. The sample originates from a study of shared clonotypes between healthy human individuals. The wider study: Plates per donor: three CD4 naive, three CD4 memory, two CD8 naive, one CD8 memory.

Per the original methods: As immunoSEQ supplied junction-only sequences (without quality scores), filtering differed. The repertoire was sequenced with immunoSEQ multiplex PCR; TCRdb's copy has only in-frame clones and lacks some. Clone size and the V and J calls come from that table; the DNA yielded D and trimming. This sample has about 2.3 million clones, with under 95% found just once. Study-level findings and limits: Donor scarcity curtailed the genetic and exposure-history diversity represented herein.

This receptor was taken from a man younger than 35 in good health. Some clones in this sample may be carry-over from other donors' samples. The sample was naive CD4+ T cells from PBMCs. Subset specified: CD45RA+ positively selected.

CDR3 coding DNA: TGTGCCAGCAGTAGACAGGGGACCAACTATGGCTACACCTTC. Translation: CASSRQGTNYGYTF. J is TRBJ1-2 and V is TRBV27; 8 bases line up with TRBD1. Trimming at V came to 5 bases and at J to 2 bases, leaving 4 bases not matched to a gene. CDR3 length equals 14 residues. Per the germline V gene, CDR1 is MNHEY and CDR2 is SMNVEV (reference sequence).